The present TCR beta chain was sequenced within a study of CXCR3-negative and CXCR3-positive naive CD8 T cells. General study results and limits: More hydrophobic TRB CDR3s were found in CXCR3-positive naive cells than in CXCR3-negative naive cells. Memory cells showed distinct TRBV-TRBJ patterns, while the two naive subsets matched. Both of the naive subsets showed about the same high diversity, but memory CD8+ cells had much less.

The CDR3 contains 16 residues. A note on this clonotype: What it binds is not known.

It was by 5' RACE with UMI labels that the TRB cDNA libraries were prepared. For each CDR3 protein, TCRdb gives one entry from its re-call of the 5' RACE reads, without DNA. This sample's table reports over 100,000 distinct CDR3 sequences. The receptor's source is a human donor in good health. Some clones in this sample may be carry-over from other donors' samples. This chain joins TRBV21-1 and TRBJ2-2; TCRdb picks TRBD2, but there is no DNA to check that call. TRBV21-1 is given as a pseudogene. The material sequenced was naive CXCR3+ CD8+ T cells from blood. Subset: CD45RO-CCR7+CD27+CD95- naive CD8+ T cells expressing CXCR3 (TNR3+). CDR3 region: CASSKDRAGNTGELFF.